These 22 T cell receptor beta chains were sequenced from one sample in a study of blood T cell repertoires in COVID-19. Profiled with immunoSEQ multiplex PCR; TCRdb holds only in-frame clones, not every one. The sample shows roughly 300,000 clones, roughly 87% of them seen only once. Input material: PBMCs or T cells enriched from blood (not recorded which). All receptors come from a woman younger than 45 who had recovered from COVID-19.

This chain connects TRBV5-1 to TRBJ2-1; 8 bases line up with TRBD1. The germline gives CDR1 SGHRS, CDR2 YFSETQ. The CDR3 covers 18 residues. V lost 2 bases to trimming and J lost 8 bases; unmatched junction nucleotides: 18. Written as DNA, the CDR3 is TGCGCCAGCAGCTTATCTCCCCGGGACAGGCTGTCCGTGGATGAGCAGTTCTTC. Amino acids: CASSLSPRDRLSVDEQFF. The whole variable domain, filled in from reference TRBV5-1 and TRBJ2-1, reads KAGVTQTPRYLIKTRGQQVTLSCSPISGHRSVSWYQQTPGQGLQFLFEYFSETQRNKGNFPGRFSGRQFSNSRSEMNVSTLELGDSALYLCASSLSPRDRLSVDEQFFGPGTRLTVL.

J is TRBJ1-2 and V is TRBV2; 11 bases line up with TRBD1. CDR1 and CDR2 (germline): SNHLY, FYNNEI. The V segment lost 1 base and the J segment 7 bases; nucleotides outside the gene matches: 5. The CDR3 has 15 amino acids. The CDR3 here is CASSEGTGGFSGYTF. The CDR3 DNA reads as TGTGCCAGCAGTGAAGGGACAGGGGGCTTCTCTGGCTACACCTTC. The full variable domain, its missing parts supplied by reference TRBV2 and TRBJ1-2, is EPEVTQTPSHQVTQMGQEVILRCVPISNHLYFYWYRQILGQKVEFLVSFYNNEISEKSEIFDDQFSVERPDGSNFTLKIRSTKLEDSAMYFCASSEGTGGFSGYTFGSGTRLTVV.

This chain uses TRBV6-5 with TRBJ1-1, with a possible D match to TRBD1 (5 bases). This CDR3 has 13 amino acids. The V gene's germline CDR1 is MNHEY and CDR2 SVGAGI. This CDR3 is CATGGGPPTEAFF. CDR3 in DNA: TGTGCTACTGGGGGGGGACCACCCACTGAAGCTTTCTTT.

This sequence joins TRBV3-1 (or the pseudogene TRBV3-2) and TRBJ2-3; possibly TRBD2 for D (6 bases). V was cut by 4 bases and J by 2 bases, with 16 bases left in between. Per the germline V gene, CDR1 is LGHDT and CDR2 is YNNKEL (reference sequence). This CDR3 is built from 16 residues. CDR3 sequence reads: CASSLHYRGSTDTQYF. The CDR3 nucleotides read TGTGCCAGCAGCCTGCACTATCGGGGGTCCACAGATACGCAGTATTTT.

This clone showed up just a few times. CDR3 DNA: TGTGCCAGCAGCCGGGACAGGGGGAATGAGCAGTTCTTC. Amino acids: CASSRDRGNEQFF. The chain carries TRBV2 and TRBJ2-1; 11 nucleotides line up with TRBD1. This CDR3 spans 13 amino acids. V lost 6 bases, J lost 7 bases, and 2 bases stayed unmatched. CDR1 is SNHLY and CDR2 is FYNNEI in the germline V gene.

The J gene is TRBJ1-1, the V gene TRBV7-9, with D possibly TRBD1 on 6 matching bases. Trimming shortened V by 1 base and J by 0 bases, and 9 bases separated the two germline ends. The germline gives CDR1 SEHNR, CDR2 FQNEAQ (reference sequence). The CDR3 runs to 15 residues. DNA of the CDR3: TGTGCCAGCAGCTTAGGGACAGTCATGAACACTGAAGCTTTCTTT. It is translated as CASSLGTVMNTEAFF.

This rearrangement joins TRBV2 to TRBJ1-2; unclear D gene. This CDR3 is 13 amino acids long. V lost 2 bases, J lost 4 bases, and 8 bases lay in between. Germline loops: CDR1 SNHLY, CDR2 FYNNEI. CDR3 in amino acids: CASSESPSYGYTF. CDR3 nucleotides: TGTGCCAGCAGTGAAAGCCCGAGCTATGGCTACACCTTC.

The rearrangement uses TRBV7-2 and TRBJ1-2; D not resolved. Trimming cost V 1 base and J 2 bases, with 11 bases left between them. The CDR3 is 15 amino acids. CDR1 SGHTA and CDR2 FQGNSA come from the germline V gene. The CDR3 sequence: CASSLDSGTNYGYTF. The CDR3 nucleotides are TGTGCCAGCAGCTTAGATTCGGGAACAAACTATGGCTACACCTTC.

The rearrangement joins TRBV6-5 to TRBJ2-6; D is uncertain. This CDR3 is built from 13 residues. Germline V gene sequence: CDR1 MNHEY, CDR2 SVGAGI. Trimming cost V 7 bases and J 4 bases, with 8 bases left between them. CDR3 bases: TGTGCCAGCAAGACTCTGGGGGCCAACGTCCTGACTTTC. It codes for CASKTLGANVLTF.

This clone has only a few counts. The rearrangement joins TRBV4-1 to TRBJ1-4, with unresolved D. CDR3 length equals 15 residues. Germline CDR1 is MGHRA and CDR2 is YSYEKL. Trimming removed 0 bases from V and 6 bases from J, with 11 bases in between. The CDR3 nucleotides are TGCGCCAGCAGCCAAGAAGGGAAGAGGGATGAAAAACTGTTTTTT. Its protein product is CASSQEGKRDEKLFF.

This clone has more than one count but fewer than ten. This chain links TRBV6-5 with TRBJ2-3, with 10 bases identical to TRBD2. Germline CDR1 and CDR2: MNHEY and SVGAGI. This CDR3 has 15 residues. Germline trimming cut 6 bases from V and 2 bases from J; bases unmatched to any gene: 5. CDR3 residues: CASRPTSGYTDTQYF. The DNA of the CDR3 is TGTGCCAGCAGGCCGACTAGCGGGTACACAGATACGCAGTATTTT.

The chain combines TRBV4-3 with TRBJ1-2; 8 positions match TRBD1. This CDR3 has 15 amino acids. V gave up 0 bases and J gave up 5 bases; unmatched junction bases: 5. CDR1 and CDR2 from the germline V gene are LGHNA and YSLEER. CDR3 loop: CASSQEGQGAYGYTF. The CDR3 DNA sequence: TGCGCCAGCAGCCAAGAAGGGCAGGGGGCTTATGGCTACACCTTC.

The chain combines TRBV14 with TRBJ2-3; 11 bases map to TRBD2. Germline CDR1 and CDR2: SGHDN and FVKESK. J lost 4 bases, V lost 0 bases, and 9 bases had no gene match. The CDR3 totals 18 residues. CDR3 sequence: CASSQDLAGGLIADTQYF. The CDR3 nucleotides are TGTGCCAGCAGCCAAGATTTAGCGGGGGGGCTTATCGCAGATACGCAGTATTTT.

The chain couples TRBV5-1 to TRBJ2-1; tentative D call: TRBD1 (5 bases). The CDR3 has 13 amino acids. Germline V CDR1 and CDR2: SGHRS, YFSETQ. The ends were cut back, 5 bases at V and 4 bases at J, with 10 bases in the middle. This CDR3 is CASRSDSYNEQFF. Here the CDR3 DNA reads TGCGCCAGCAGATCTGACAGTTACAATGAGCAGTTCTTC.

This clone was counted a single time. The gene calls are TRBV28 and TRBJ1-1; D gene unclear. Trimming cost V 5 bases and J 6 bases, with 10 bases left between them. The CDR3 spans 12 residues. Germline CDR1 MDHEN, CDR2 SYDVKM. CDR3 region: CASSAFIPEAFF. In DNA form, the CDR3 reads TGTGCCAGCAGTGCGTTTATCCCTGAAGCTTTCTTT.

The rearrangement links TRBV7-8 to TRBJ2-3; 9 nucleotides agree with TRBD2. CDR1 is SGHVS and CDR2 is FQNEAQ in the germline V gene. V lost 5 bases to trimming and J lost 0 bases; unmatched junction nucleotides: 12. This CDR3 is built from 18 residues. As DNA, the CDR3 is TGTGCCAGCAGCGCCAATGGTGGAGCGGGGGGAAGCACAGATACGCAGTATTTT. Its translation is CASSANGGAGGSTDTQYF.

CDR3 nucleotides: TGTGCCAGCAGCCCACGGGGCGGGGGGCGAGGCGGGGAGCTGTTTTTT. This codes for CASSPRGGGRGGELFF. J is TRBJ2-2 and V is TRBV3-1 (or the pseudogene TRBV3-2); TRBD2 matches 8 bases. The CDR3 is 16 residues long. Germline trimming cut 4 bases from V and 7 bases from J; bases unmatched to any gene: 11. The V gene's germline CDR1 is LGHDT and CDR2 YNNKEL (reference sequence).

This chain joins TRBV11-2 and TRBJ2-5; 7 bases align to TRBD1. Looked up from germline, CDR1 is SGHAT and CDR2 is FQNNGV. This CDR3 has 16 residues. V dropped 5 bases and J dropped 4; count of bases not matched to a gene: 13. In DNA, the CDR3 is TGTGCCAGCAGCCCGGGGACAGCAAGTCGGGTAGAGACCCAGTACTTC. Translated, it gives CASSPGTASRVETQYF.

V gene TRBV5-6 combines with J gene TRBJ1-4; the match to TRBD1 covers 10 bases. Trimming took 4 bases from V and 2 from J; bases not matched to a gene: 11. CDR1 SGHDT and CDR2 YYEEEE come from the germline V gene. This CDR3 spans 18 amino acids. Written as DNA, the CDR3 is TGTGCCAGCAGCCCATTGACAGGGGGCGCGGCGACTAATGAAAAACTGTTTTTT. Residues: CASSPLTGGAATNEKLFF.

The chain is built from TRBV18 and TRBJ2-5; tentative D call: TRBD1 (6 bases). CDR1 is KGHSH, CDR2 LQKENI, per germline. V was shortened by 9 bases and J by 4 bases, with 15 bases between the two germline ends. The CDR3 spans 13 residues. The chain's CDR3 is CASGPMDRETQYF. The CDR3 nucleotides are TGTGCCAGTGGACCAATGGACAGAGAGACCCAGTACTTC.

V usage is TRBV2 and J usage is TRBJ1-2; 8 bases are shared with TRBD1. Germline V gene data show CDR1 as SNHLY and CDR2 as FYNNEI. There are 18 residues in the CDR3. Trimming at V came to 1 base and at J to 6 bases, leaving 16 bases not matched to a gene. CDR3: CASSEGWTGKSEGDGYTF. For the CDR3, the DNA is TGTGCCAGCAGTGAAGGATGGACAGGGAAATCTGAAGGGGATGGCTACACCTTC.

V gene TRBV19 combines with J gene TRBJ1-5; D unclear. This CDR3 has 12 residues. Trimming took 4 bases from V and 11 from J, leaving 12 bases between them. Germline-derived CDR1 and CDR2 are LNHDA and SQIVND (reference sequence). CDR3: CASSTGSQAQHF. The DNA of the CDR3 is TGTGCCAGTAGTACCGGGAGCCAAGCCCAGCATTTT.